The rows below give T cell receptor beta chains drawn from one sample of a study of blood T cell repertoires in COVID-19. The protocol was immunoSEQ multiplex PCR, while the TCRdb copy is restricted to in-frame clones and leaves out a portion. This table holds about 250,000 clones, roughly 80% found once. The sample comprised peripheral blood. These receptors were collected from a woman between 65 and 79 years old with acute or convalescent COVID-19. CDR3s include the opening cysteine and the closing phenylalanine or tryptophan. A D gene is named only where the DNA matches it firmly. Rows may omit the clone size; those that give it use once, few, many or a size class.

j_gene	d_gene	abundance	v_gene	CDR3nt	CDR3aa
TRBJ2-7	TRBD1	.	TRBV6-5	TGTGCCAGCCAGAGGGGACAGCCCTACGAGCAGTACTTC	CASQRGQPYEQYF
TRBJ2-3	.	once	TRBV7-7	TGTGCCAGCAGCTTAGCGGGGGGGCCCGGGACAGATACGCAGTATTTT	CASSLAGGPGTDTQYF
TRBJ1-1	.	.	TRBV6-5	TGTGCCAGCAGTTACTTCGGGGGGAGGACTGAAGCTTTCTTT	CASSYFGGRTEAFF
TRBJ2-7	TRBD1	many	TRBV2	TGTGCCAGCAGCCGGGACAGGGGCGTCCACGAGCAGTACTTC	CASSRDRGVHEQYF
TRBJ2-7	TRBD1	.	TRBV5-1	TGCGCCAGCAGACAGAACAGGGGGCGGGACGAGCAGTACTTC	CASRQNRGRDEQYF
TRBJ2-7	TRBD2	.	TRBV2	TGTGCCAGCAGTGAAATCCTAGCGGGGGGCGAAGAGCAGTACTTC	CASSEILAGGEEQYF
TRBJ1-1	.	.	TRBV28	TGTGCCAGCAGTCCCAGTTCAGGGGCGATGAACACTGAAGCTTTCTTT	CASSPSSGAMNTEAFF
TRBJ1-2	TRBD1	.	TRBV9	TGTGCCAGCAGCGTAGGGGTGACAGGGGGACGTGGCTACACCTTC	CASSVGVTGGRGYTF
TRBJ2-5	TRBD2	.	TRBV3-1/TRBV3-2	TGTGCCAGCGGCCCGACTAGCGGGGGGCCACAAGAGACCCAGTACTTC	CASGPTSGGPQETQYF
TRBJ1-6	.	.	TRBV7-9	TGTGCCAGCAGCCCTCTGTCCGACAGTCATTCACCCCTCCACTTT	CASSPLSDSHSPLHF
TRBJ1-5	TRBD1	.	TRBV7-6	TGTGCCAGCAGCCTCGGGACAGGGGTAACTCAGCCCCAGCATTTT	CASSLGTGVTQPQHF
TRBJ2-2	.	.	TRBV7-2	TGTGCCAGCGCCCGGACAATAGCGAACACCGGGGAGCTGTTTTTT	CASARTIANTGELFF
TRBJ1-2	.	.	TRBV24-1	TGTGCCACCAGTGACCCAGGGACAACATATGGCTACACCTTC	CATSDPGTTYGYTF
TRBJ1-2	TRBD1	.	TRBV6-8	TGTGCCAGCAGCCCCGGGACAGGGAAATCCGGCTACACCTTC	CASSPGTGKSGYTF
TRBJ2-7	.	few	TRBV27	TGTGCCAGCAGTTTATCTGGCAGGGACTCCTACGAGCAGTACTTC	CASSLSGRDSYEQYF
TRBJ1-2	TRBD1	.	TRBV9	TGTGCCAGCAGCGTAGGGGGGACAGGGGCTAATGGCTACACCTTC	CASSVGGTGANGYTF
TRBJ1-2	TRBD1	.	TRBV7-8	TGTGCCAGCAGCGCGCGGACAGGGGTTGGCTATGGCTACACCTTC	CASSARTGVGYGYTF
TRBJ1-2	.	.	TRBV5-1	TGCGCCAGCAGCTTGGACCCAGCTAACTATGGCTACACCTTC	CASSLDPANYGYTF